The 8 T cell receptor beta chains listed next were all sequenced from one sample in a study of neurological immune-mediated disorders. As for time point: longitudinal time-point 2. TCRdb re-derived calls from the 5' RACE reads in MiXCR, one entry per CDR3 protein. The sample includes about 80,000 distinct CDR3 sequences, about 5% of them seen just once. Sequenced sample: PBMCs. The receptors stem from a woman aged 60 to 75 with multiple sclerosis.

This clonotype was counted ten times or more. The rearrangement links TRBV5-5 to TRBJ1-2; D is unresolved. The CDR3 is made up of 14 amino acids. The V gene lost 3 bases and the J gene lost 8 bases, with 17 bases spanning the gap. Germline lookup yields CDR1 SGHKS and CDR2 YYEKEE (reference sequence). CDR3 protein: CASSSSIGREGYTF. Written as DNA, the CDR3 is TGTGCCAGCAGCTCATCAATTGGACGAGAAGGCTACACCTTC. The complete variable domain, with remaining parts taken from reference TRBV5-5 and TRBJ1-2, reads DAGVTQSPTHLIKTRGQQVTLRCSPISGHKSVSWYQQVLGQGPQFIFQYYEKEERGRGNFPDRFSARQFPNYSSELNVNALLLGDSALYLCASSSSIGREGYTFGSGTRLTVV.

This clonotype was counted many times. This sequence joins TRBV5-1 and TRBJ2-3, with 8 bases aligning to TRBD2. The ends lost 1 base at V and 1 base at J; junction bases unmatched: 8. This CDR3 region has 17 residues. Germline CDR1 is SGHRS and CDR2 is YFSETQ. The CDR3 DNA is TGCGCCAGCAGCTTGAGTGGGTCGGGGGGGCGCACAGATACGCAGTATTTT. This sequence encodes CASSLSGSGGRTDTQYF.

The table lists this clonotype with many counts. The chain links TRBV5-1 to TRBJ2-2; D is unresolved. This CDR3 contains 14 residues. Germline loops: CDR1 SGHRS, CDR2 YFSETQ. Between the trimmed V and J ends, which lost 2 bases and 0 bases, there was a span of 5 bases. This CDR3 reads CASSLDANTGELFF. DNA for the CDR3: TGCGCCAGCAGCTTAGATGCGAACACCGGGGAGCTGTTTTTT.

On this clonotype itself: This may be a read error: a much more frequent sequence differs by one nucleotide. This chain links TRBV2 with TRBJ2-5; D may be TRBD1 (6 bases). Germline values: CDR1 SNHLY, CDR2 FYNNEI. Trimming took off 3 bases at V and 2 bases at J, with 13 bases between the two ends. The CDR3 runs 15 residues. CDR3 in amino acids: CASSDRGSRQETQYF. CDR3 nucleotide sequence: TGTGCCAGCAGTGATAGGGGGTCCCGACAAGAGACCCAGTACTTC.

This clonotype was counted many times. The chain is built from TRBV5-1 and TRBJ2-7, with D possibly being TRBD1 (6 bases). V dropped 2 bases and J dropped 0 bases, with 18 bases sitting between them. The CDR3 has 17 amino acids. Germline V gene sequence: CDR1 SGHRS, CDR2 YFSETQ. Here the CDR3 DNA reads TGCGCCAGCAGCTTATCCAGGGGCGTATCACTCTCCTACGAGCAGTACTTC. Translating it yields CASSLSRGVSLSYEQYF.

This clonotype has more than one count but fewer than ten. The chain is built from TRBV4-2 and TRBJ1-6, with a tentative D call TRBD1 (5 bases). The CDR3 runs 16 residues. Trimming shortened V by 0 bases and J by 7 bases, and 13 bases separated the two germline ends. From germline, CDR1 is LGHNA and CDR2 YNFKEQ. In DNA, the CDR3 is TGTGCCAGCAGCCAAGAGTTGTCCAGGGCAAATTCACCCCTCCACTTT. It specifies CASSQELSRANSPLHF.

There are many counts of this clonotype. This rearrangement joins TRBV11-2 to TRBJ2-3; possibly TRBD1 for D (6 bases). Trimming took 6 bases from V and 0 from J, leaving 13 bases between them. CDR1 is SGHAT, CDR2 FQNNGV, per germline. This CDR3 is built from 15 residues. CDR3 nucleotide sequence: TGTGCCAGCAGGACAATTGGGACAAGCACAGATACGCAGTATTTT. This encodes CASRTIGTSTDTQYF.

The table lists this clonotype with many counts. V gene TRBV11-2 combines with J gene TRBJ2-5, with D perhaps being TRBD1 or TRBD2 (7 bases each). The CDR3 is 16 residues long. Trimming shortened V by 5 bases and J by 1 base, and 17 bases separated the two germline ends. Germline CDR1 SGHAT, CDR2 FQNNGV. In nucleotides, the CDR3 is TGTGCCAGCAGCACCGGACTAGGGGGCCCCCAAGAGACCCAGTACTTC. It specifies CASSTGLGGPQETQYF.